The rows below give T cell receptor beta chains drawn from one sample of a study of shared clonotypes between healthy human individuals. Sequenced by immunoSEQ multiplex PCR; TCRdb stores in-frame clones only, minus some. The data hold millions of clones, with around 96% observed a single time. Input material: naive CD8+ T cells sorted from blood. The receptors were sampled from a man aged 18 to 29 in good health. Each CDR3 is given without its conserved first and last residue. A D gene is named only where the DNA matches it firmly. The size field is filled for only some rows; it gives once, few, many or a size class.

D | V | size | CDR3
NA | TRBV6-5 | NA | ASRHLGGRTEAF
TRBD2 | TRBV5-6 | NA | ASYQLAGGPHTQY
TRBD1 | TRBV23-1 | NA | ASSQSRTGSYEQY
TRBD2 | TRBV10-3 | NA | AISESRASGDHNEQF
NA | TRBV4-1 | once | ASSQRVQGGSSYEQY
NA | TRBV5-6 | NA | ASSLDRVEETQY
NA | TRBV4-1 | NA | ASSQGSEGIYGYT
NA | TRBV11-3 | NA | ASSLGRFVNYGYT
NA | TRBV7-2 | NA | ASSPTVVHEQY
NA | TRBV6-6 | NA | ASSPTHDSNQPQH
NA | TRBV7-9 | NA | ASSPPTGSLETQY
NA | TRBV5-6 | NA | ASGGPSGTDTQY
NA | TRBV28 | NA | ASSLRQSPETQH
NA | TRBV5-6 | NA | ASSLWGATNEKLF
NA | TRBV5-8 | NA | ASSLDNRDPYQH
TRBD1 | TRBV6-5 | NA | ASSDREGEKLF
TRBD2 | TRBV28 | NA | ASTFGVAGAYEQY
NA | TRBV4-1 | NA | ASSPATAWETQY
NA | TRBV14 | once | ASSGEWTVLDRWGSVLYNEQF
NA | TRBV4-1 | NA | ASSQDPHSSYEQY
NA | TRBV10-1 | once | ASSELLSTDTQY
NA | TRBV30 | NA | AFSLGVGNQPQH
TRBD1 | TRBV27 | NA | ASSVHPRQGAGETQY
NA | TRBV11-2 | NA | ASSPPGIGDQETQY
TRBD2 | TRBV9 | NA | ASSAGLAASTDTQY
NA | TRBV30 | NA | AWRQPGLGEQY
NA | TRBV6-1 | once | ASSEVSGGGTEAF
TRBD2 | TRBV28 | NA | ASSFGAGGPYEQY
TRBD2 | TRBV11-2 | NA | ASSSGLAVPEQY
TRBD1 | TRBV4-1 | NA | ASSPTSTGALSNYGYT
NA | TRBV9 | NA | ASSDAGGTDTQY
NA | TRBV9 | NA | ASSVGGGVYNEQF
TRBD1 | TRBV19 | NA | ASDEGQGLFQPQH
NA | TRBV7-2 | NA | ASSLTILPYEQY
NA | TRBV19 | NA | ASSILATTGELF
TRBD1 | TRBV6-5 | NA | ASSYLSGGNNEQY
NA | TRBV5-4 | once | ASSYKGSTNEKLF
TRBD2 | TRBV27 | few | ASSLWGGGELF
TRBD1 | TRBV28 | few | ASSFGTDNSPLH
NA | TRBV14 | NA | ASSQDGETQY
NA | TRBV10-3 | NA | AISVGTDQF
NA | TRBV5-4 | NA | ARRTVRDTQY
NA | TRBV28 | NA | ASSLMGSSYEQY
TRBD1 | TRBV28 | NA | ASSPTGYRNTEAF
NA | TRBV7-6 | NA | ASSLTLLQETQY
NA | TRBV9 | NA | ASSVVGGPTEQY
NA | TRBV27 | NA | ASMARSYEQY
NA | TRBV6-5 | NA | ASSYGPRDNEQF
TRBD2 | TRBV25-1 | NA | ASSELTSGIYTDTQY
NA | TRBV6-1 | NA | ASSSGGRH
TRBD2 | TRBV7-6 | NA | ASSLELAWGTQY
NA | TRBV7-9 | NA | ASSLGAGTATEQF
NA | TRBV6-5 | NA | ASSSFAQAGGYT
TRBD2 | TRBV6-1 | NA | ASSGDYPPYEQY
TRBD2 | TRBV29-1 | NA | SVEIGSGSVGELF
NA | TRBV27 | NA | ASSGGLNTEAF
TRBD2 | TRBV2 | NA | ASSETSGSYEQY
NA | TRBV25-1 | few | ASSVGLYGYT